Given below is one T cell receptor beta chain in context. TCRdb re-derived calls from the RACE reads in MiXCR, one entry per CDR3 protein. The sample carries 350,000 to 400,000 distinct CDR3 sequences, about 6% recorded once. The time point: patch test 2, 6 weeks after DPC sensitization. The treatment is: therapeutic diphenylcyclopropenone sensitization with weekly scalp DPC. The CDR3 runs 15 residues. CDR1 is SGHNT and CDR2 is YENEEA in the germline V gene. Unmatched junction bases numbered 7, after V lost 0 bases and J lost 10 bases. These data come from a study of human T cells and chemical hapten exposure. At the level of the study: Variability of per-sample TCR yields stemmed mainly from small differences in pooled library volume.

The chain employs TRBV11-3 and TRBJ2-1; 9 bases align to TRBD2. This receptor was taken from a woman younger than 30 with alopecia areata. Some clones in this sample may be carry-over from other donors' samples. Sample: whole blood, taken in connection with sensitization to the hapten diphenylcyclopropenone (DPC). CDR3 residues: CASSLDLGTSREQFF. In DNA form, the CDR3 reads TGTGCCAGCAGCTTAGATCTAGGGACTAGCCGAGAGCAGTTCTTC. Complete variable domain (other parts from reference TRBV11-3 and TRBJ2-1): EAGVVQSPRYKIIEKKQPVAFWCNPISGHNTLYWYLQNLGQGPELLIRYENEEAVDDSQLPKDRFSAERLKGVDSTLKIQPAELGDSAVYLCASSLDLGTSREQFFGPGTRLTVL.